This T cell receptor beta chain was observed in a study of blood T cell repertoires in COVID-19. For the study at large: Sites across the United States, Italy and Spain contributed samples from acute and convalescent COVID-19. PBMCs, B-cell-depleted T cells, or T cells provided the cDNA or gDNA that made up the material.

As handled by the study authors: Reference gene primer amplification yielded estimated nucleated cell counts. This table comes from immunoSEQ multiplex PCR, and its TCRdb copy is limited to in-frame clones, with some not included. That table furnishes V, J and clone size, whereas the DNA furnished D and trimming. The sample has 110,000 to 150,000 clones; 88% are singletons. This CDR3 comprises 15 residues. With 7 bases removed from V and 7 bases from J, the gap between germline ends came to 17 bases. The germline V gene has CDR1 SGHTA and CDR2 FQGNSA. The V and J genes are TRBV7-2 and TRBJ1-6, with D maybe TRBD1 (6 bases). The origin of this receptor is a woman aged 45 to 65 with acute or convalescent COVID-19. The sample consisted of peripheral blood. CDR3 amino acids: CASTLLGQVNSPLHF. CDR3 in DNA: TGTGCCAGCACCCTATTGGGACAAGTAAATTCACCCCTCCACTTT.